This TCR beta chain was sequenced in a study of blood T cell repertoires in COVID-19. Whole-study context: The cDNA or gDNA used as material had been derived from T cells, B-cell-depleted T cells, or PBMCs.

Everyone who took part was about 18 to 90 years old, and they came from about two dozen US areas. The authors' processing: Nucleated cell number was recorded as an estimate derived from reference gene primer amplification. TCRdb's table, derived via immunoSEQ multiplex PCR, lists solely in-frame clones and lacks some. V and J calls and clone size are those listed in that table; D and trimming were worked out from the DNA. The data hold about 210,000 clones, with roughly 87% observed a single time. The sequenced material came from PBMCs or T cells enriched from blood (not recorded which). The source is a man aged 18 to 35 with acute COVID-19.

CDR3 region: CATGQENTEAFF. CDR3 in DNA: TGTGCCACCGGACAGGAGAACACTGAAGCTTTCTTT. The rearrangement links TRBV13 to TRBJ1-1, with 7 nucleotides matching TRBD1. V shed 10 bases and J 1 base; nucleotides not matched to a gene: 3. Germline V gives CDR1 PRHDT, CDR2 FYEKMQ (reference sequence). This CDR3 is built from 12 residues.